These 4 T cell receptor beta chains share one sample of origin, sequenced in a study of T-cell reconstitution after alpha-beta-depleted transplantation in children. Library preparation (for TCRbeta) was performed with unique molecular identifiers. TCRdb re-derived calls from the PCR reads in MiXCR, one entry per CDR3 protein. Of 500,000 to 600,000 distinct CDR3 sequences detected, 18% appear once; the ten largest clones hold approximately 3%. The sequences come from PBMCs from the stem cell graft donor, collected from the stem cell graft. The receptors shown here come from a human donor who donated a stem cell graft to a child with acute lymphoblastic leukemia.

The chain carries TRBV3-1 and TRBJ2-7; TRBD2 aligns across 10 bases. CDR1 and CDR2 from the germline V gene are LGHDT and YNNKEL (reference sequence). The CDR3 length is 16 residues. The V gene end was trimmed by 0 bases and the J gene end by 5 bases; junction bases not matched to a gene: 7. The CDR3 sequence is CASSQERPSGSHEQYF. In DNA, the CDR3 is TGTGCCAGCAGCCAAGAAAGGCCTAGCGGGAGTCACGAGCAGTACTTC.

This clonotype was found a few times. V gene TRBV7-9 combines with J gene TRBJ2-1; 12 nucleotides line up with TRBD2. There are 21 residues in the CDR3. The V gene's germline CDR1 is SEHNR and CDR2 FQNEAQ (reference sequence). V shed 5 bases, J shed 0 bases, and the junction held 17 bases outside the gene matches. CDR3 protein: CASSPSLLAGGVVSSYNEQFF. The DNA of the CDR3 is TGTGCCAGCAGCCCATCCTTACTAGCGGGAGGCGTTGTGAGCTCCTACAATGAGCAGTTCTTC.

The rearrangement links TRBV7-8 to TRBJ1-2; D unresolved. The V end was cut by 1 base, the J end by 1 base, with 13 bases between. The CDR3 length is 16 residues. Per the germline V gene, CDR1 is SGHVS and CDR2 is FQNEAQ. In DNA, the CDR3 is TGTGCCAGCAGCTTAGGGGGAGGGCCATATAACTATGGCTACACCTTC. It encodes CASSLGGGPYNYGYTF.

The sample holds a few counts of this clonotype. The chain carries TRBV3-1 and TRBJ1-2; D possibly corresponds to TRBD1 (5 bases). CDR1 and CDR2 from the germline V gene are LGHDT and YNNKEL (reference sequence). The V end was cut by 1 base, the J end by 5 bases, with 17 bases between. The CDR3 contains 16 residues. The CDR3 region is CASSQALGADLYGYTF. The CDR3 DNA is TGTGCCAGCAGCCAAGCCCTTGGGGCGGACCTTTATGGCTACACCTTC.